These T cell receptor beta chains were read from a single sample in a study of tumor-infiltrating lymphocytes in primary liver carcinoma. TCRdb re-called the multiplex PCR reads with MiXCR, one entry per CDR3 protein. The sample shows some 190,000 distinct CDR3 sequences, less than 65% of them seen only once. The sequencing input was peripheral blood. The receptor source for this set is a middle-aged man with primary liver carcinoma and hepatitis B virus infection. Both conserved end residues are part of each CDR3. The D gene is left open where the match is weak. Not all rows give a size; the values are once, few, many and, for expanded clones, a class.

D gene: .
V gene: TRBV11-2
clone size: .
J gene: TRBJ2-1
CDR3 protein: CTSSFRDGTYNEQFF
CDR3 DNA: TGTACCAGCAGCTTCCGGGACGGTACATACAATGAGCAGTTCTTC

D gene: TRBD2
V gene: TRBV11-1
clone size: many
J gene: TRBJ2-2
CDR3 protein: CASSTTSGRDTGELFF
CDR3 DNA: TGTGCCAGCAGCACGACTAGCGGGAGGGACACCGGGGAGCTGTTTTTT

D gene: .
V gene: TRBV11-1
clone size: .
J gene: TRBJ2-4
CDR3 protein: CASSSGGSGPKNIQYF
CDR3 DNA: TGTGCCAGCAGCTCAGGAGGATCAGGCCCCAAAAACATTCAGTACTTC

D gene: .
V gene: TRBV11-2
clone size: many
J gene: TRBJ1-1
CDR3 protein: CASSLEPGASTEAFF
CDR3 DNA: TGTGCCAGCAGCTTAGAACCGGGGGCGAGCACTGAAGCTTTCTTT

D gene: .
V gene: TRBV11-2
clone size: .
J gene: TRBJ2-3
CDR3 protein: CASSRTAPSTDTQCF
CDR3 DNA: TGTGCCAGCAGCCGTACGGCACCTAGCACAGATACGCAGTGTTTT

D gene: .
V gene: TRBV6-5
clone size: few
J gene: TRBJ1-2
CDR3 protein: CASSRGDHGYTF
CDR3 DNA: TGTGCCAGCAGTAGAGGGGACCATGGCTACACCTTC

D gene: TRBD2
V gene: TRBV29-1
clone size: few
J gene: TRBJ2-2
CDR3 protein: CSVMTSRNTGELFF
CDR3 DNA: TGCAGCGTCATGACTAGCCGTAACACCGGGGAGCTGTTTTTT

D gene: .
V gene: TRBV5-4
clone size: few
J gene: TRBJ1-2
CDR3 protein: CASSEPPTNYGYTF
CDR3 DNA: TGTGCCAGCAGTGAACCCCCGACGAACTATGGCTACACCTTC

D gene: .
V gene: TRBV6-5
clone size: few
J gene: TRBJ1-1
CDR3 protein: CASSYKLQGEAFF
CDR3 DNA: TGTGCCAGCAGTTACAAACTTCAGGGTGAAGCTTTCTTT

D gene: TRBD2
V gene: TRBV5-5
clone size: few
J gene: TRBJ2-5
CDR3 protein: CASSRRLAEQETQYF
CDR3 DNA: TGTGCCAGCAGCCGAAGACTAGCAGAACAAGAGACCCAGTACTTC

D gene: TRBD2
V gene: TRBV29-1
clone size: .
J gene: TRBJ2-3
CDR3 protein: CSVGNSGTTDTQYF
CDR3 DNA: TGCAGCGTTGGGAATAGCGGGACGACAGATACGCAGTATTTT

D gene: .
V gene: TRBV11-2
clone size: many
J gene: TRBJ2-3
CDR3 protein: CASSLGGRAGDTQYF
CDR3 DNA: TGTGCCAGCAGCTTAGGAGGGAGAGCGGGAGATACGCAGTATTTT

D gene: .
V gene: TRBV5-6
clone size: few
J gene: TRBJ2-1
CDR3 protein: CASSFSSNEQFF
CDR3 DNA: TGTGCCAGCAGCTTTTCTAGTAATGAGCAGTTCTTC

D gene: .
V gene: TRBV28
clone size: .
J gene: TRBJ1-1
CDR3 protein: CASSRSRVSTEAFF
CDR3 DNA: TGTGCCAGCAGTCGCTCTCGAGTAAGCACTGAAGCTTTCTTT

D gene: .
V gene: TRBV11-2
clone size: many
J gene: TRBJ1-1
CDR3 protein: CASSQSFAGTTEAFF
CDR3 DNA: TGTGCCAGCAGCCAATCTTTTGCAGGGACCACTGAAGCTTTCTTT

D gene: .
V gene: TRBV14
clone size: .
J gene: TRBJ2-2
CDR3 protein: CASEWDRCNTGELFF
CDR3 DNA: TGTGCCAGCGAATGGGACCGATGCAACACCGGGGAGCTGTTTTTT

D gene: TRBD1
V gene: TRBV24-1
clone size: .
J gene: TRBJ1-2
CDR3 protein: CATSDFGTGGRYTF
CDR3 DNA: TGTGCCACCAGTGACTTCGGGACAGGGGGTCGCTACACCTTC

D gene: TRBD2
V gene: TRBV6-2/TRBV6-3
clone size: few
J gene: TRBJ2-7
CDR3 protein: CASTSSGSPAYEQYF
CDR3 DNA: TGTGCCAGCACTTCTAGCGGGAGTCCTGCCTACGAGCAGTACTTC

D gene: TRBD2
V gene: TRBV6-6
clone size: few
J gene: TRBJ2-3
CDR3 protein: CASNSGGNTQYF
CDR3 DNA: TGTGCCAGTAATTCGGGGGGGAATACGCAGTATTTT

D gene: TRBD1
V gene: TRBV6-5
clone size: few
J gene: TRBJ1-4
CDR3 protein: CASSKTGGDEKLFF
CDR3 DNA: TGTGCCAGCAGTAAGACAGGGGGCGATGAAAAACTGTTTTTT

D gene: .
V gene: TRBV6-1
clone size: .
J gene: TRBJ1-2
CDR3 protein: CASTGVLIYGYTF
CDR3 DNA: TGTGCCAGCACGGGGGTCCTGATTTATGGCTACACCTTC

D gene: TRBD1
V gene: TRBV6-2/TRBV6-3
clone size: .
J gene: TRBJ1-5
CDR3 protein: CASSHQGGFDAQPQHF
CDR3 DNA: TGTGCCAGCAGTCACCAGGGGGGCTTTGATGCTCAGCCCCAGCATTTT

D gene: TRBD1
V gene: TRBV10-3
clone size: few
J gene: TRBJ1-3
CDR3 protein: CAVGTGGRNTIYF
CDR3 DNA: TGTGCCGTCGGGACAGGGGGGAGAAACACCATATATTTT

D gene: TRBD2
V gene: TRBV11-3
clone size: many
J gene: TRBJ2-1
CDR3 protein: CASSPGGLGAGNEQFF
CDR3 DNA: TGTGCCAGCAGCCCTGGGGGACTAGGGGCCGGCAATGAGCAGTTCTTC

D gene: .
V gene: TRBV6-6
clone size: .
J gene: TRBJ2-1
CDR3 protein: CASSPRDEQFF
CDR3 DNA: TGTGCCAGCAGTCCGAGAGATGAGCAGTTCTTC

D gene: .
V gene: TRBV5-4
clone size: .
J gene: TRBJ1-2
CDR3 protein: CASSWPNYGYTF
CDR3 DNA: TGTGCCAGCAGCTGGCCTAACTATGGCTACACCTTC

D gene: TRBD2
V gene: TRBV28
clone size: .
J gene: TRBJ2-3
CDR3 protein: CASIKIAGSTTDTQYF
CDR3 DNA: TGTGCCAGCATCAAAATAGCGGGAAGTACCACAGATACGCAGTATTTT

D gene: .
V gene: TRBV29-1
clone size: few
J gene: TRBJ1-1
CDR3 protein: CSVQRQFNTEAFF
CDR3 DNA: TGCAGCGTTCAAAGGCAGTTCAACACTGAAGCTTTCTTT

D gene: .
V gene: TRBV7-9
clone size: once
J gene: TRBJ2-4
CDR3 protein: CASSLISLGAANIQYF
CDR3 DNA: TGTGCCAGCAGCTTAATTAGCCTGGGGGCCGCGAACATTCAGTACTTC

D gene: TRBD1
V gene: TRBV28
clone size: .
J gene: TRBJ1-6
CDR3 protein: CASSSLRDSHNPPLHF
CDR3 DNA: TGTGCCAGCAGTTCCCTCCGGGACAGTCATAATCCACCCCTCCACTTT

D gene: .
V gene: TRBV29-1
clone size: .
J gene: TRBJ2-2
CDR3 protein: CSVEGVEAPRTGELFF
CDR3 DNA: TGCAGCGTTGAAGGAGTCGAAGCGCCCCGCACCGGGGAGCTGTTTTTT

D gene: .
V gene: TRBV6-1
clone size: .
J gene: TRBJ1-2
CDR3 protein: CATSEDRPVPLGYTF
CDR3 DNA: TGTGCCACCAGTGAAGACAGGCCAGTCCCTCTTGGCTACACCTTC

D gene: .
V gene: TRBV5-1
clone size: .
J gene: TRBJ1-1
CDR3 protein: CASSFSVGANTEAFF
CDR3 DNA: TGCGCCAGCAGCTTCTCAGTGGGAGCGAACACTGAAGCTTTCTTT

D gene: .
V gene: TRBV5-4
clone size: .
J gene: TRBJ2-5
CDR3 protein: CTSSLEAGLATETQYF
CDR3 DNA: TGTACCAGCAGCTTGGAGGCAGGGCTCGCGACGGAGACCCAGTACTTC

D gene: TRBD2
V gene: TRBV11-2
clone size: .
J gene: TRBJ2-6
CDR3 protein: CASSLGTRSRSWANFLTF
CDR3 DNA: TGTGCCAGCAGCTTAGGGACTAGATCCCGGTCTTGGGCCAACTTCCTGACTTTC

D gene: TRBD2
V gene: TRBV6-5
clone size: .
J gene: TRBJ2-2
CDR3 protein: CASTPFSGSYTGELFF
CDR3 DNA: TGTGCCAGCACCCCGTTTAGCGGGAGTTACACCGGGGAGTTGTTTTTT

D gene: .
V gene: TRBV12-3/TRBV12-4
clone size: few
J gene: TRBJ2-3
CDR3 protein: CASNQGGTQYF
CDR3 DNA: TGTGCCAGCAACCAGGGAGGTACGCAGTATTTT

D gene: TRBD1
V gene: TRBV25-1
clone size: .
J gene: TRBJ2-5
CDR3 protein: CASRVSGGETQYF
CDR3 DNA: TGTGCCAGCAGAGTATCAGGGGGAGAGACCCAGTACTTC

D gene: TRBD1
V gene: TRBV4-2
clone size: once
J gene: TRBJ2-5
CDR3 protein: CTSSPGQGRETQYF
CDR3 DNA: TGTACCAGCAGCCCCGGACAGGGGAGAGAGACCCAGTACTTC

D gene: .
V gene: TRBV5-5
clone size: .
J gene: TRBJ1-5
CDR3 protein: CASSFHSSNQPQHF
CDR3 DNA: TGTGCCAGCAGCTTCCATTCTAGCAATCAGCCCCAGCATTTT

D gene: TRBD1
V gene: TRBV6-1
clone size: .
J gene: TRBJ2-1
CDR3 protein: CASSEPGTGYNEQFF
CDR3 DNA: TGTGCCAGCAGTGAGCCCGGGACAGGCTACAACGAGCAGTTCTTC

D gene: .
V gene: TRBV11-2
clone size: .
J gene: TRBJ2-7
CDR3 protein: CASRAGPEQYF
CDR3 DNA: TGTGCCAGCAGGGCAGGACCCGAACAGTACTTC

D gene: .
V gene: TRBV6-2/TRBV6-3
clone size: once
J gene: TRBJ2-5
CDR3 protein: CATSNPHVETQYF
CDR3 DNA: TGTGCCACCAGTAACCCCCATGTGGAGACCCAGTACTTC